These 2 T cell receptor beta chains were sequenced from one sample in a study of CD8+ T cells in alopecia areata. Investigators isolated RNA and reverse transcribed it into cDNA to act as the sequencing template. The assay was immunoSEQ multiplex PCR, and TCRdb's table has in-frame clones only and misses some. The table records 6,500 to 10,000 clones, less than 70% of them present only once. Lesional scalp punch biopsies and peripheral blood came from alopecia areata patients. The material sequenced was skin, taken at week 0. These receptors were collected from a human donor with alopecia areata.

The chain joins TRBV4-1 to TRBJ1-1; D is undetermined. The germline V gene encodes CDR1 MGHRA and CDR2 YSYEKL. The CDR3 runs 15 residues. With 4 bases removed from V and 1 base from J, the gap between germline ends came to 13 bases. CDR3 in DNA: TGCGCCAGCAGCCTAGCTGCGGGCAGGAACACTGAAGCTTTCTTT. Its protein product is CASSLAAGRNTEAFF.

The chain employs TRBV15 and TRBJ1-1; 9 bases are a match to TRBD1. This CDR3 has 17 residues. CDR1 is LNHNV, CDR2 YYDKDF, per germline (reference sequence). V was clipped by 3 bases and J by 2 bases; unmatched bases: 10. The CDR3 nucleotides are TGTGCCACCAGCAGGCCGGGACAGGGAATAGGAAACACTGAAGCTTTCTTT. Protein product: CATSRPGQGIGNTEAFF.